This TCR beta chain originates from a study of T cell responses to AZD1222 COVID-19 vaccine. Findings and limits, study-wide: The sample set comprised mostly white British donors with more females, and clonal diversity was possibly underestimated. Samples come after the peak T cell response, not at day 14.

This CDR3 is built from 14 residues. Germline V gene lookup returns CDR1 MNHEY and CDR2 SMNVEV (reference sequence). Trimming at V came to 7 bases and at J to 8 bases, leaving 13 bases not matched to a gene. There are a few counts of this clone. As yet, its antigen is unknown. Some clones are missing from TCRdb's copy, which holds only in-frame ones; the method was immunoSEQ multiplex PCR. The repertoire holds some 120,000 clones, with 80% to 90% as singletons. The input for sequencing was peripheral blood, taken on day 0 of AZD1222 vaccination. This receptor was taken from an adult in good health. The rearrangement links TRBV27 to TRBJ2-5, with 7 bases matching TRBD2. The CDR3 DNA follows: TGTGCCAGCAAGACCCTAGCGGAAAGTGGTACCCAGTACTTC. Amino acids: CASKTLAESGTQYF.